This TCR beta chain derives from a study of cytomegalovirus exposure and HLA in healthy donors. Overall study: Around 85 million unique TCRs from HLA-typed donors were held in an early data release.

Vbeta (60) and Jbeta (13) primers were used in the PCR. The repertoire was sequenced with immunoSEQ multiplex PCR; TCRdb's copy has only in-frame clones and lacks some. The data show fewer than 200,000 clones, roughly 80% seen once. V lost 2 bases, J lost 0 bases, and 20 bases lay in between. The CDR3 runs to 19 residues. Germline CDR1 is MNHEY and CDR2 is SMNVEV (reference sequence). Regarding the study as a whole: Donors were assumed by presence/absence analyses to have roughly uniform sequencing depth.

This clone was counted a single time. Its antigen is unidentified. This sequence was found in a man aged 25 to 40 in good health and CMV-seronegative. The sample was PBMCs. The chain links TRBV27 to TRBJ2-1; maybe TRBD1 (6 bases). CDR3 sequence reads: CASSLASPGTLRSYNEQFF. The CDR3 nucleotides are TGTGCCAGCAGTTTAGCCAGCCCCGGGACACTTCGCTCCTACAATGAGCAGTTCTTC.